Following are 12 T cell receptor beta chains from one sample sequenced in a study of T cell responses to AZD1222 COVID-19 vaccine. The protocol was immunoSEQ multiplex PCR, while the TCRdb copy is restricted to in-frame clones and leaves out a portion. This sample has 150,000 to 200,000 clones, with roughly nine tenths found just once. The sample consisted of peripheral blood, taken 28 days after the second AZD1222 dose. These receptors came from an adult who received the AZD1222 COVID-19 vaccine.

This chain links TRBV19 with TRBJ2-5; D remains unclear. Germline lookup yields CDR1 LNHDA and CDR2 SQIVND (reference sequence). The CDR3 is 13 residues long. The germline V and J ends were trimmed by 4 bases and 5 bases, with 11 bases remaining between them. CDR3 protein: CASSSWSSETQYF. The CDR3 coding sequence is TGTGCCAGTAGTAGTTGGAGCAGTGAGACCCAGTACTTC.

This CDR3 is CAISEWTYGYTF. In nucleotides, the CDR3 is TGTGCCATCAGTGAGTGGACCTATGGCTACACCTTC. The V gene is TRBV10-3, the J gene TRBJ1-2; no reliable D call. The CDR3 has 12 residues. CDR1 is ENHRY, CDR2 SYGVKD, per germline. Trimming took 1 base from V and 4 from J, leaving 4 bases between them.

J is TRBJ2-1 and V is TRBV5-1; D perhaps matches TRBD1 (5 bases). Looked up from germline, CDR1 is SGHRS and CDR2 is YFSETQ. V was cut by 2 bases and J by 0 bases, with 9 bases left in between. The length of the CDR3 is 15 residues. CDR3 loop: CASSFQGSSYNEQFF. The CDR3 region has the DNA TGCGCCAGCAGCTTTCAGGGAAGCTCCTACAATGAGCAGTTCTTC.

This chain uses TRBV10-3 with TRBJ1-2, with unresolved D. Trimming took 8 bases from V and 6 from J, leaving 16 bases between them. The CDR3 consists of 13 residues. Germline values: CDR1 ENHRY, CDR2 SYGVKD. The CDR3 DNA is TGTGCCATCGGATCAACCCATTTCGATGGCTACACCTTC. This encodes CAIGSTHFDGYTF.

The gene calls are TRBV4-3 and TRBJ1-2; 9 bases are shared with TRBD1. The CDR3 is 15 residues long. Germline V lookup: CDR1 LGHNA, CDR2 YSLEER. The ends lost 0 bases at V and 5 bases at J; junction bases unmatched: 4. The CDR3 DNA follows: TGCGCCAGCAGCCAAGATCTGACAGGGGGATATGGCTACACCTTC. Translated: CASSQDLTGGYGYTF.

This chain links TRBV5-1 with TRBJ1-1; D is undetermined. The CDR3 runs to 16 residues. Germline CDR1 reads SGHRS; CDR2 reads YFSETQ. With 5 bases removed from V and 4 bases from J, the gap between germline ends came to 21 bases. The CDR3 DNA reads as TGCGCCAGCAGGCGGACCGGGCCCCTCGGCGGCACTGAAGCTTTCTTT. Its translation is CASRRTGPLGGTEAFF.

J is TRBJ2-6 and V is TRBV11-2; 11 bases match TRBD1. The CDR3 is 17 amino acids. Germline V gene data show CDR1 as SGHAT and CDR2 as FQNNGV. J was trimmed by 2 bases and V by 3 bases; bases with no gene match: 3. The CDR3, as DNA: TGTGCCAGCAGCTTGGGACAGGGGGTGACTGGGGCCAACGTCCTGACTTTC. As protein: CASSLGQGVTGANVLTF. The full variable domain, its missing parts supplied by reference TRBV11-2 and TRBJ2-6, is EAGVAQSPRYKIIEKRQSVAFWCNPISGHATLYWYQQILGQGPKLLIQFQNNGVVDDSQLPKDRFSAERLKGVDSTLKIQPAKLEDSAVYLCASSLGQGVTGANVLTFGAGSRLTVL.

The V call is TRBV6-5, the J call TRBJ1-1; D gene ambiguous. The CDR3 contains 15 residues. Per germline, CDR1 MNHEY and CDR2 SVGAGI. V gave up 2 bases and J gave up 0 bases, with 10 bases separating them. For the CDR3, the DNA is TGTGCCAGCAGTTACGATCATTCCATGAACACTGAAGCTTTCTTT. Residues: CASSYDHSMNTEAFF.

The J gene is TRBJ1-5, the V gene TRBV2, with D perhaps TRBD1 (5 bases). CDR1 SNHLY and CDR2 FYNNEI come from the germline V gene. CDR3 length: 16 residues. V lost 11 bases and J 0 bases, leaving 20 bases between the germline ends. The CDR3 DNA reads TGTGCCTGCTCCGGGACGGACCCCGATAGCAATCAGCCCCAGCATTTT. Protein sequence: CACSGTDPDSNQPQHF.

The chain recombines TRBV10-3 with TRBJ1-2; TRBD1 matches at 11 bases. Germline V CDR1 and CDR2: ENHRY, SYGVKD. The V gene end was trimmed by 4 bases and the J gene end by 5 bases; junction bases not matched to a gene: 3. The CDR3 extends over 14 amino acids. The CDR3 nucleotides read TGTGCCATCAGTGCTGGGACAGGGGGTTATGGCTACACCTTC. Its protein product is CAISAGTGGYGYTF.

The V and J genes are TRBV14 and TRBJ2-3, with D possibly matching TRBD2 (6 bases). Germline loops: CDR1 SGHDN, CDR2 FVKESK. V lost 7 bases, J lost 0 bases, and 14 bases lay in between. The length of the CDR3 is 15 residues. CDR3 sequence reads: CASTPSGGSTDTQYF. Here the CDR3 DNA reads TGTGCCAGCACCCCAAGTGGGGGGAGCACAGATACGCAGTATTTT.

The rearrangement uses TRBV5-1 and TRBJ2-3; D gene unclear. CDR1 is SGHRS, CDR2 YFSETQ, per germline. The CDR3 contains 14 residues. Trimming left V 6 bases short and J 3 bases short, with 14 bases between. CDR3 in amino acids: CASTRREGTDTQYF. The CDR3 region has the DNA TGCGCCAGCACCAGAAGGGAAGGGACAGATACGCAGTATTTT. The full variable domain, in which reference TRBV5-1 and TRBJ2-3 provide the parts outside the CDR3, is KAGVTQTPRYLIKTRGQQVTLSCSPISGHRSVSWYQQTPGQGLQFLFEYFSETQRNKGNFPGRFSGRQFSNSRSEMNVSTLELGDSALYLCASTRREGTDTQYFGPGTRLTVL.